This entry is about one TCR beta chain. Germline CDR1 is SGHTA and CDR2 is FQGNSA. V was cut by 5 bases and J by 0 bases, with 10 bases left in between. The CDR3 has 15 residues. Libraries were prepared by immunoSEQ multiplex PCR; TCRdb keeps only in-frame clonotypes and omits some of them. The top ten hold approximately 7.8% of the sample, which has 380,000 or so clones, roughly four fifths seen once. This sample was included in a study of Ad26.COV2.S vaccination and SARS-CoV-2 variants. Treatment specified: over 15 received Ad26.COV2.S at low or high dose, single or two shots; about 5 received placebo; per-sample allocation not given. Each sample was drawn 63 days after the first injection (of vaccine or placebo). At a Boston site, the person donating was an adult of 18-55 years.

The chain carries TRBV7-2 and TRBJ1-4; D remains unclear. The material was peripheral blood, obtained in a trial of Ad26.COV2.S vaccine versus placebo. The sequence derives from a person between 18 and 65 years old who received the Ad26.COV2.S COVID-19 vaccine or a placebo. In DNA, the CDR3 is TGTGCCAGCAGCCTCGAGATTGCAACTAATGAAAAACTGTTTTTT. Amino acid sequence: CASSLEIATNEKLFF. Using reference TRBV7-2 and TRBJ1-4 for the parts outside the CDR3, the full variable domain is GAGVSQSPSNKVTEKGKDVELRCDPISGHTALYWYRQSLGQGLEFLIYFQGNSAPDKSGLPSDRFSAERTGGSVSTLTIQRTQQEDSAVYLCASSLEIATNEKLFFGSGTQLSVL.